A selection of T cell receptor beta chains follows, all from one sample in a study of metastatic and nonmetastatic thyroid tumors. TCRdb ran MiXCR on the PCR reads. This sample carries 3,300 or so clones, about 37% of them seen once, and the ten largest clones take approximately 31%. Material for sequencing was adjacent normal tissue. These receptor sequences come from a male donor with papillary thyroid cancer or a benign thyroid nodule (not recorded which). Some clones in this sample may be carry-over from other donors' samples. Both conserved end residues are part of each CDR3. Fields, in order: J gene, D gene, clone size, V gene, CDR3 protein, CDR3 DNA. D genes are given only for firm matches. Only some rows state a clone size, as once, few, many or a class for expanded clones.

>TRBJ1-2|TRBD1|.|TRBV6-4
CASSYGQGAYDGYTF
TGTGCCAGCAGTTACGGGCAGGGGGCGTACGATGGCTACACCTTC
>TRBJ1-2|TRBD1|.|TRBV7-9
CASSPGTGYGYTF
TGTGCCAGCAGTCCCGGGACAGGTTATGGCTACACCTTC
>TRBJ1-2|.|.|TRBV12-3/TRBV12-4
CDSSLGLDSLYGYTF
TGTGACAGCAGTTTAGGGCTCGACAGCCTCTATGGCTACACCTTC
>TRBJ2-6|TRBD2|.|TRBV6-1
CASSPGGRAGANVLTF
TGTGCCAGCAGTCCGGGTGGGAGGGCTGGGGCCAACGTCCTGACTTTC
>TRBJ1-1|.|few|TRBV19
CASSVYTEAFF
TGTGCCAGTAGTGTATACACTGAAGCTTTCTTT
>TRBJ1-6|.|few|TRBV12-3/TRBV12-4
CATTRARGNSPLHF
TGTGCCACCACCAGGGCCAGGGGTAATTCACCCCTCCACTTT
>TRBJ1-6|.|few|TRBV12-3/TRBV12-4
CASKFGINSPLHF
TGTGCCAGCAAGTTTGGGATTAATTCACCCCTCCACTTT
>TRBJ1-1|.|.|TRBV6-6
CASSYYQGGEAFF
TGTGCCAGCAGTTACTACCAGGGTGGTGAAGCTTTCTTT
>TRBJ1-1|.|.|TRBV20-1
CSARDFGGNTEAFF
TGCAGTGCTAGAGATTTTGGGGGGAACACTGAAGCTTTCTTT
>TRBJ2-7|.|.|TRBV7-3
CASSLGPAGSYEQYF
TGTGCCAGCAGCTTAGGGCCAGCGGGCTCCTACGAGCAGTACTTC